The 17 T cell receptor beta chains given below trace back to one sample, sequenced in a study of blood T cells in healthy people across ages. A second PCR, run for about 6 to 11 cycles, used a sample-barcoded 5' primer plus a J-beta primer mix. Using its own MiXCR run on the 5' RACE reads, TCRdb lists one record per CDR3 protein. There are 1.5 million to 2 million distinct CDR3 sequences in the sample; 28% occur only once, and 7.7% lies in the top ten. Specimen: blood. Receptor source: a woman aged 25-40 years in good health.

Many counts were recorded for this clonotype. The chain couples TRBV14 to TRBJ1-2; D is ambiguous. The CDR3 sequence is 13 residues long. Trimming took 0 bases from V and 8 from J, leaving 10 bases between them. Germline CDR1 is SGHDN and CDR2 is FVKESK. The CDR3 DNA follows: TGTGCCAGCAGCCAAGATCGGCAGCGGGGCTACACCTTC. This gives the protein CASSQDRQRGYTF.

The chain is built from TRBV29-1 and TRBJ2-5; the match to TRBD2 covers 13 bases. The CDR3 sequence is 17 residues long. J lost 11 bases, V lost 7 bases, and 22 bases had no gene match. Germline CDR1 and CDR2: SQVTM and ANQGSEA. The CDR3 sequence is CSAKGLAGTSLYNEQYF. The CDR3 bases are TGCAGCGCCAAGGGACTAGCGGGGACCTCCCTCTACAATGAGCAGTACTTC.

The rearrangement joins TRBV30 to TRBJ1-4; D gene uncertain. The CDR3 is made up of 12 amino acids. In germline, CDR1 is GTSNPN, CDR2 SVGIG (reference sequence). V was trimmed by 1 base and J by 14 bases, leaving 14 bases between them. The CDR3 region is CAWSATGVLLFF. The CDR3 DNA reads TGTGCCTGGAGTGCGACCGGCGTGCTTCTGTTTTTT.

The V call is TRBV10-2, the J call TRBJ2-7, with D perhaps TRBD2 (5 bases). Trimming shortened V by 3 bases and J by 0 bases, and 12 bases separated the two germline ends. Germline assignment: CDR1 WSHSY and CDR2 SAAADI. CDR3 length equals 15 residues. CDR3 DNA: TGCGCCAGCAGTGAACGCGCGGGCATCTCCTACGAGCAGTACTTC. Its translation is CASSERAGISYEQYF.

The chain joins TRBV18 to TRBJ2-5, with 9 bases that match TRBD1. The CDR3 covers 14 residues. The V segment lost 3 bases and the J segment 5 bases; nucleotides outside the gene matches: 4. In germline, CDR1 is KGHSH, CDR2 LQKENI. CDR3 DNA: TGTGCCAGCTCACCGAAGACAGGGGGGGAGACCCAGTACTTC. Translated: CASSPKTGGETQYF.

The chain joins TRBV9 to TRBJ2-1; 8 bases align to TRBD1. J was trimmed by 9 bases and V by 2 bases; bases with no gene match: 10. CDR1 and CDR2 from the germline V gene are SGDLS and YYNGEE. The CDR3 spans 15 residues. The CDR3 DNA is TGTGCCAGCAGCGTCTTGGACAGGGAAAAGGGTGAGCAGTTCTTC. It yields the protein CASSVLDREKGEQFF.

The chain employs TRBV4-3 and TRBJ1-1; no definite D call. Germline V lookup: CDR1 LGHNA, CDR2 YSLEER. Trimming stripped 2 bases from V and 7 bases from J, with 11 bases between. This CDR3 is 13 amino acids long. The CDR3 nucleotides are TGCGCCAGCAGCCAACTCAGCGCCAGTGAAGCTTTCTTT. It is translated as CASSQLSASEAFF.

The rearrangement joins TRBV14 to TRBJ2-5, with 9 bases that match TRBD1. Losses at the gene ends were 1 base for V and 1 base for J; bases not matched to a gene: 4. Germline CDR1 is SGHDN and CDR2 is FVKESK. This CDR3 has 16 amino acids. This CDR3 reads CASSQADRGFQETQYF. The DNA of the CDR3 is TGTGCCAGCAGCCAAGCCGACAGGGGGTTCCAAGAGACCCAGTACTTC.

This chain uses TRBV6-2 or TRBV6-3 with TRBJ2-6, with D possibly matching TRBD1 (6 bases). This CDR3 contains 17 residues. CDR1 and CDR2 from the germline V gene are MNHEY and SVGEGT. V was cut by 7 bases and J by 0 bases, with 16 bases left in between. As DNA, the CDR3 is TGTGCCAGCACCAGGCGCGGACAGCACTCTGGGGCCAACGTCCTGACTTTC. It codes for CASTRRGQHSGANVLTF.

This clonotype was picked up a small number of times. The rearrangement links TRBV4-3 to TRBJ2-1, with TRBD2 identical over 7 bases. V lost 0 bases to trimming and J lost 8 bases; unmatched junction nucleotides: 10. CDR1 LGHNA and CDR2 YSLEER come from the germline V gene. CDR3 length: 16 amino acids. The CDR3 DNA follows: TGCGCCAGCAGCCAAGATGGGGGGGAGGGCCTTCATGAGCAGTTCTTC. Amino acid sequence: CASSQDGGEGLHEQFF.

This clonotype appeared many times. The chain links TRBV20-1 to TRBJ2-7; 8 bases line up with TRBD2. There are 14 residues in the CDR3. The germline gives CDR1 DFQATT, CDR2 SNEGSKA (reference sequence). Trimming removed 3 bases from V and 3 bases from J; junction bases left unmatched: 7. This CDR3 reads CSARDREGLYEQYF. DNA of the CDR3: TGCAGTGCTAGGGACCGGGAGGGCCTCTACGAGCAGTACTTC.

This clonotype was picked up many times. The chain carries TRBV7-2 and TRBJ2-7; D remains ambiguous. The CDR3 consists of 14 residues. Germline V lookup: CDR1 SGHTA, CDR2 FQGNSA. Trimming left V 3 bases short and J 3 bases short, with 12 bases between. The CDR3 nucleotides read TGTGCCAGCAGCTTTTCTTCCGGAAACTACGAGCAGTACTTC. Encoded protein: CASSFSSGNYEQYF.

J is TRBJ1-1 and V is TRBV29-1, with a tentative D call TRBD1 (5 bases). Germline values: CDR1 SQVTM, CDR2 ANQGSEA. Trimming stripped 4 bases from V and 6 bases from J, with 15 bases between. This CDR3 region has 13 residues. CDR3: CSVANGGRPEAFF. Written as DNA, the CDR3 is TGCAGCGTTGCCAACGGGGGGAGGCCTGAAGCTTTCTTT.

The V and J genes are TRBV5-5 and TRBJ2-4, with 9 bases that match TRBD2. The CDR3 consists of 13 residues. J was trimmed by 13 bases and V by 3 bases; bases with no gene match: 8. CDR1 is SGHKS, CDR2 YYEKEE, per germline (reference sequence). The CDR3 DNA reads TGTGCCAGCAGCTGGACTAGCGACAATGAGCAGTACTTC. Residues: CASSWTSDNEQYF.

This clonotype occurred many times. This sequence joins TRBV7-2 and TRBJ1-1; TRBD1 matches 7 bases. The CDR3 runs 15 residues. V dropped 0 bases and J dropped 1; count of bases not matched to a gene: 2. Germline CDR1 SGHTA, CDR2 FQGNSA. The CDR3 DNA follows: TGTGCCAGCAGCTTAGCCGGGACAGCGAACACTGAAGCTTTCTTT. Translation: CASSLAGTANTEAFF.

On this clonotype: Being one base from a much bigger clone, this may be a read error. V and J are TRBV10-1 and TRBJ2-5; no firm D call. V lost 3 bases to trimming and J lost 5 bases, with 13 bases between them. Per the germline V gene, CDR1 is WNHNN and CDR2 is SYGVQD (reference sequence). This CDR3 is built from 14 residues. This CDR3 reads CASSETDSRETQYF. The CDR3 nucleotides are TGCGCCAGCAGTGAAACCGACTCTCGGGAGACCCAGTACTTC.

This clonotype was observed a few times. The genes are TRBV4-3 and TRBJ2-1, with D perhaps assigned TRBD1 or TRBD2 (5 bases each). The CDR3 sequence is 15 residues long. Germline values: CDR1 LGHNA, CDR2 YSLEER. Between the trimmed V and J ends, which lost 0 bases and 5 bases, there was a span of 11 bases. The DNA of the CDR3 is TGCGCCAGCAGCCAAGAGGGGGTAGTTGACAATGAGCAGTTCTTC. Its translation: CASSQEGVVDNEQFF.